The 32 T cell receptor beta chains below were found in one sample sequenced in a study of post-analysis software for immune sequencing data. Unique molecular identifiers featured in each of the TCR beta cDNA libraries. A single record per CDR3 protein comes from TCRdb applying MiXCR to the PCR reads. The repertoire holds some 260,000 distinct CDR3 sequences, with 35% to 40% as singletons. No antigen has been assigned to these receptors. Study observations and caveats: The five TRBV segments detected at higher frequency in patients than in controls included TRBV5-6, TRBV5-1 and TRBV20-1.

Sequences were obtained from blood. The source is a girl aged 10-17 years with multiple sclerosis.

This clonotype was recorded many times. This chain links TRBV7-2 with TRBJ1-4, with D possibly being TRBD1 (5 bases). The CDR3 spans 12 residues. V was clipped by 5 bases and J by 10 bases, with 11 bases between them. Per the germline V gene, CDR1 is SGHTA and CDR2 is FQGNSA. CDR3 amino acids: CASSQGTVKLFF. The CDR3 DNA reads TGTGCCAGCAGCCAGGGAACGGTAAAACTGTTTTTT.

This clonotype was picked up many times. J is TRBJ2-1 and V is TRBV13; 7 bases are a match to TRBD1. Trimming cost V 1 base and J 5 bases; bases outside gene matches: 5. There are 15 residues in the CDR3. CDR1 and CDR2 from the germline V gene are PRHDT and FYEKMQ (reference sequence). The DNA of the CDR3 is TGTGCCAGCAGCTTAGAGGGGGCGGCCCACAATGAGCAGTTCTTC. Translated, it gives CASSLEGAAHNEQFF. Complete variable domain (other parts from reference TRBV13 and TRBJ2-1): AAGVIQSPRHLIKEKRETATLKCYPIPRHDTVYWYQQGPGQDPQFLISFYEKMQSDKGSIPDRFSAQQFSDYHSELNMSSLELGDSALYFCASSLEGAAHNEQFFGPGTRLTVL.

A note on this clonotype: Relative to the germline gene, one junction end is altered; a read error may explain this. The chain combines TRBV6-2 or TRBV6-3 with TRBJ1-5, with unresolved D. CDR3 length: 13 residues. CDR1 is MNHEY, CDR2 SVGEGT, per germline. The CDR3 loop is CASRENSNRPQHF. The CDR3 nucleotides read TGTGCCAGCCGCGAAAATAGCAATCGGCCCCAGCATTTT.

In its sample, this clonotype was seen many times. The rearrangement joins TRBV12-3 or TRBV12-4 to TRBJ1-5, with 10 positions matching TRBD1. This CDR3 spans 16 amino acids. The trim removed 8 bases at V and 4 bases at J, leaving 11 bases unmatched. This CDR3 reads CASRTAGTGVNQPQHF. CDR3 DNA sequence: TGTGCCAGCCGAACCGCCGGGACAGGGGTTAATCAGCCCCAGCATTTT.

The table lists this clonotype with many counts. The rearrangement joins TRBV12-3 or TRBV12-4 to TRBJ1-1; TRBD1 matches at 9 bases. The CDR3 spans 14 residues. Trimming took 6 bases from V and 5 from J; bases not matched to a gene: 7. CDR3 region: CASSWDRDGTEAFF. The CDR3 DNA reads TGTGCCAGCAGCTGGGACAGGGACGGTACTGAAGCTTTCTTT.

This clonotype has a count of ten or more. The chain recombines TRBV2 with TRBJ2-5; TRBD1 might be the D (5 bases). V was cut by 3 bases and J by 5 bases, with 13 bases left in between. The CDR3 sequence is 14 residues long. Germline V gene sequence: CDR1 SNHLY, CDR2 FYNNEI. The chain's CDR3 is CASSEGRQWETQYF. The CDR3 DNA follows: TGTGCCAGCAGTGAGGGGCGCCAGTGGGAGACCCAGTACTTC.

This chain links TRBV2 with TRBJ2-5, with 10 nucleotides matching TRBD2. The J call may be incorrect, as the DNA end agrees better with TRBJ2-1. The CDR3 contains 14 residues. Germline V gives CDR1 SNHLY, CDR2 FYNNEI. The CDR3 bases are TGTGCCAGAGAAGCGGGAGGGTACCAAGAGACCCAGTTCTTC. Translated, it gives CAREAGGYQETQFF.

This clonotype has just a few counts. Since a much larger clone is just one base distant, this may be a read error. J is TRBJ2-5 and V is TRBV12-3 or TRBV12-4; D not certain. The CDR3 covers 14 residues. CDR3 nucleotide sequence: TGTGCCAGCAGTTCCAGCCGACGAGGAGAGGCCCAGTACTTC. Protein: CASSSSRRGEAQYF.

To note about this clonotype: This may arise from a read error, as a much more abundant clone is one base away. The V gene is TRBV20-1, the J gene TRBJ2-5; no clear D. The V end was cut by 5 bases, the J end by 5 bases, with 18 bases between. This CDR3 region has 14 residues. Per germline, CDR1 DFQATT and CDR2 SNEGSKA (reference sequence). Here the CDR3 reads CSAGKIGHRETQYF. In DNA form, the CDR3 reads TGCAGTGCTGGGAAGATAGGCCATAGGGAGACCCAGTACTTC.

The chain links TRBV5-1 to TRBJ1-3; D is uncertain. The CDR3 covers 15 residues. V was clipped by 2 bases and J by 2 bases, with 11 bases between them. CDR1 SGHRS and CDR2 YFSETQ come from the germline V gene. CDR3 region: CASSLRGKAGNTIYF. DNA for the CDR3: TGCGCCAGCAGCTTACGAGGGAAGGCTGGAAACACCATATATTTT.

This clonotype was counted many times. This chain connects TRBV24-1 to TRBJ1-5; D is unclear. This CDR3 is built from 13 residues. V lost 5 bases, J lost 7 bases, and 11 bases lay in between. The germline V gene has CDR1 KGHDR and CDR2 SFDVKD. CDR3 nucleotides: TGTGCCACCAGTGGGACGATAAACCAGCCCCAGCATTTT. Protein product: CATSGTINQPQHF.

The DNA for the CDR3 is TGTGCCAGCAGCTGGACTAGCGGGGGGGCCAATGAGCAGTTCTTC. It yields the protein CASSWTSGGANEQFF. The rearrangement links TRBV7-2 to TRBJ2-1; TRBD2 agrees at 15 bases. Trimming cost V 4 bases and J 6 bases; bases outside gene matches: 1. Germline CDR1 reads SGHTA; CDR2 reads FQGNSA. This CDR3 is built from 15 residues.

This clonotype was seen at least ten times. The CDR3 region has the DNA TGTGCCAGCAGCCGGGGCCTGGGCAATGAGCAGTTCTTC. It translates to CASSRGLGNEQFF. The gene calls are TRBV3-1 and TRBJ2-1; D may be TRBD1 (5 bases). With 4 bases removed from V and 6 bases from J, the gap between germline ends came to 10 bases. The germline gives CDR1 LGHDT, CDR2 YNNKEL (reference sequence). The CDR3 sequence is 13 residues long.

The table lists this clonotype with many counts. V usage is TRBV29-1 and J usage is TRBJ2-1, with D perhaps TRBD2 (7 bases). Trimming pared 0 bases from V and 9 bases from J, leaving 21 bases between. The V gene's germline CDR1 is SQVTM and CDR2 ANQGSEA. The CDR3 sequence is 16 residues long. This chain's CDR3 is CSVEDTGGPRRGEQFF. The DNA of the CDR3 is TGCAGCGTTGAAGATACCGGGGGGCCCCGGAGGGGTGAGCAGTTCTTC.

As regards this clonotype: Being one base from a much bigger clone, this may be a read error. The rearrangement uses TRBV6-1 and TRBJ1-5; TRBD1 might be the D (6 bases). Germline-derived CDR1 and CDR2 are MNHNS and SASEGT. CDR3 length: 14 amino acids. This chain's CDR3 is CVSSKQGSNQPQHF. The CDR3 nucleotides are TGTGTCAGCAGTAAACAGGGTAGCAATCAGCCCCAGCATTTT.

This clonotype has just a few counts. This sequence joins TRBV20-1 and TRBJ2-1, with 10 bases identical to TRBD2. From germline, CDR1 is DFQATT and CDR2 SNEGSKA (reference sequence). This CDR3 has 16 amino acids. The ends lost 2 bases at V and 2 bases at J; junction bases unmatched: 6. CDR3 amino acids: CSARLASGRTYNEQFF. The CDR3, as DNA: TGCAGTGCTAGATTGGCTAGCGGGAGAACCTACAATGAGCAGTTCTTC.

The rearrangement links TRBV6-5 to TRBJ2-5, with 7 bases that match TRBD2. Germline assignment: CDR1 MNHEY and CDR2 SVGAGI. With V trimmed by 4 bases and J by 0 bases, 11 bases remained unmatched. The CDR3 runs to 17 residues. The CDR3 bases are TGTGCCAGCAGTTCCGGGTTGCAGGGAGGGTACCAAGAGACCCAGTACTTC. Its protein product is CASSSGLQGGYQETQYF.

The chain combines TRBV21-1 with TRBJ1-2; TRBD1, the D gene given by the table, was not confirmed from the DNA. TRBV21-1 represents a pseudogene. The CDR3 totals 16 residues. This chain's CDR3 is CASSKHYRDRDYGYTF. DNA of the CDR3: TGTGCCAGCAGCAAACATTACAGGGACAGAGACTATGGCTACACCTTC.

In regard to this clonotype: This could be a read error, since a much larger clone is one nucleotide away. The CDR3 reads CSARADSFYGHTF. CDR3 sequence (DNA): TGCAGTGCTAGGGCGGACAGCTTCTATGGCCACACCTTC. V usage is TRBV20-1 and J usage is TRBJ1-2; possibly TRBD1 for D (6 bases). CDR1 DFQATT and CDR2 SNEGSKA come from the germline V gene (reference sequence). This CDR3 contains 13 residues.

The V call is TRBV20-1, the J call TRBJ2-7; D unclear. The germline V gene has CDR1 DFQATT and CDR2 SNEGSKA (reference sequence). This CDR3 region has 11 residues. The ends were cut back, 5 bases at V and 1 base at J, with 6 bases in the middle. CDR3 in DNA: TGCAGTGCTTACAGATCCTACGAGCAGTACTTC. This translates into CSAYRSYEQYF.

This clonotype was seen many times. The chain has TRBV29-1 and TRBJ2-3; TRBD2 is a possible D gene (6 bases). Germline V gene data show CDR1 as SQVTM and CDR2 as ANQGSEA. CDR3 size: 15 residues. V lost 3 bases and J 1 base, leaving 14 bases between the germline ends. CDR3 sequence reads: CSVDSPWGGTDTQYF. The CDR3 coding sequence is TGCAGCGTTGATAGCCCGTGGGGGGGCACAGATACGCAGTATTTT.

At least ten counts were recorded for this clonotype. J is TRBJ1-6 and V is TRBV20-1, with D maybe TRBD1 (6 bases). CDR3 length equals 14 residues. CDR1 and CDR2 (germline): DFQATT, SNEGSKA (reference sequence). With 4 bases removed from V and 5 bases from J, the gap between germline ends came to 12 bases. DNA for the CDR3: TGCAGTGCTATCCGACAGGCCAATAATTCACCCCTCCACTTT. Protein: CSAIRQANNSPLHF.

The gene calls are TRBV5-1 and TRBJ2-5, with D tentatively TRBD1 (6 bases). Germline CDR1 SGHRS, CDR2 YFSETQ. There are 16 residues in the CDR3. V was clipped by 6 bases and J by 11 bases, with 29 bases between them. The CDR3 here is CASTRRQALNFNEQYF. The CDR3 DNA follows: TGCGCCAGCACGCGTCGACAGGCCCTTAACTTCAATGAGCAGTACTTC.

This clonotype was seen at least ten times. Given a much more abundant clone one base away, this may be a read error. The chain joins TRBV7-2 to TRBJ1-6; 7 bases are a match to TRBD1. CDR3 size: 16 residues. Germline loops: CDR1 SGHTA, CDR2 FQGNSA. The CDR3 spells CASSLTGQARDSPPHF. The CDR3 coding sequence is TGTGCCAGCAGCCTGACAGGACAGGCGAGGGATTCACCCCCCCACTTT.

The V gene is TRBV6-2 or TRBV6-3, the J gene TRBJ2-1; TRBD2 matches 10 bases. The CDR3 is made up of 17 amino acids. The germline gives CDR1 MNHEY, CDR2 SVGEGT. V dropped 0 bases and J dropped 4; count of bases not matched to a gene: 6. CDR3 sequence: CASSYSIGLADYNEQFF. Written as DNA, the CDR3 is TGTGCCAGCAGTTACTCGATCGGACTAGCGGATTACAATGAGCAGTTCTTC.

A note on this clonotype: A read error may be the cause here, since a much bigger clone is one base away. This sequence joins TRBV2 and TRBJ2-1; D uncertain. The DNA end is a closer match to TRBJ2-7, so the J assignment may be wrong. The CDR3 is made up of 15 amino acids. The V gene's germline CDR1 is SNHLY and CDR2 FYNNEI. In DNA, the CDR3 is TGTGCCAGCAGTGCATTTCAACCCCGGACCAATGAGCAGTACTTC. Protein product: CASSAFQPRTNEQYF.

The rearrangement joins TRBV6-5 to TRBJ1-1; D not resolved. Between the trimmed V and J ends, which lost 0 bases and 1 base, there was a span of 6 bases. The CDR3 is 14 residues long. CDR1 MNHEY and CDR2 SVGAGI come from the germline V gene. CDR3 DNA: TGTGCCAGCAGTTACTCTTCCCCGAACACTGAAGCTTTCTTT. The encoded protein is CASSYSSPNTEAFF.

This chain joins TRBV24-1 and TRBJ2-2; D is possibly TRBD1 (7 bases). This CDR3 has 16 amino acids. V was clipped by 5 bases and J by 0 bases, with 12 bases between them. Germline CDR1 is KGHDR and CDR2 is SFDVKD. The CDR3 DNA reads TGTGCCACCAGTGGACGGGGGACAGCGAACACCGGGGAGCTGTTTTTT. It encodes CATSGRGTANTGELFF.

The DNA for the CDR3 is TGTGCCAGCAGCCAAGATAGGTTGTCGAACAGGGGGCGCCTCGGGGAGCTGTTTTTT. This encodes CASSQDRLSNRGRLGELFF. The rearrangement links TRBV14 to TRBJ2-2; TRBD1 matches 9 bases. Trimming at V came to 0 bases and at J to 7 bases, leaving 15 bases not matched to a gene. Looked up from germline, CDR1 is SGHDN and CDR2 is FVKESK. CDR3 length equals 19 residues.

In its sample, this clonotype was seen many times. The chain joins TRBV20-1 to TRBJ1-4; D perhaps matches TRBD1 (5 bases). There are 12 residues in the CDR3. The V gene's germline CDR1 is DFQATT and CDR2 SNEGSKA (reference sequence). V was cut by 5 bases and J by 5 bases, with 9 bases left in between. The CDR3 loop is CSARGPNEKLFF. Written as DNA, the CDR3 is TGCAGTGCTCGGGGCCCGAATGAAAAACTGTTTTTT.

A single count supports this clonotype. The rearrangement uses TRBV7-2 and TRBJ1-6; D unclear. The length of the CDR3 is 13 residues. CDR1 and CDR2 (germline): SGHTA, FQGNSA. Trimming stripped 7 bases from V and 6 bases from J, with 10 bases between. CDR3 sequence (DNA): TGTGCCAGCACGGTGGAACGTAATTCACCCCTCCACTTT. Translating it yields CASTVERNSPLHF.

The chain recombines TRBV7-2 with TRBJ2-5, with 8 bases identical to TRBD2. The CDR3 is 18 residues long. CDR1 is SGHTA and CDR2 is FQGNSA in the germline V gene. The J segment lost 0 bases and the V segment lost 5 bases, leaving 14 bases of the junction unmatched. The CDR3, as DNA: TGTGCCAGCAGCCCAAGCTTCTGGAGCGGGGGCCACCAAGAGACCCAGTACTTC. As protein: CASSPSFWSGGHQETQYF.